This note documents a single T cell receptor (beta chain) sequence. The antigen is not known. The junction differs from germline at one of its ends, possibly a read error. These data belong to a study of CD8 T cells in Susac syndrome. Study conclusions and caveats: The number of individuals included in the study's TCR sequencing and HLA analysis was acknowledged as relatively small.

With random hexamers, roughly 0.45 to 1 ug RNA was reverse transcribed. Using its own MiXCR run on the immunoSEQ multiplex PCR reads, TCRdb lists one record per CDR3 protein. The sample lists 200,000 to 250,000 distinct CDR3 sequences; roughly 96% were seen once. The CDR3 extends over 16 amino acids. CDR1 is SGHTA, CDR2 FQGNSA, per germline. The receptor comes from a human donor with multiple sclerosis. The sample comprised CD4+ T cells from PBMCs. The V gene is TRBV7-2, the J gene TRBJ1-5; D is uncertain. The CDR3 coding sequence is TGTGCCAGCACCCAACTTAGTGGTCACGGCAAGCAGCCCCAGCATTTT. Its translation: CASTQLSGHGKQPQHF.